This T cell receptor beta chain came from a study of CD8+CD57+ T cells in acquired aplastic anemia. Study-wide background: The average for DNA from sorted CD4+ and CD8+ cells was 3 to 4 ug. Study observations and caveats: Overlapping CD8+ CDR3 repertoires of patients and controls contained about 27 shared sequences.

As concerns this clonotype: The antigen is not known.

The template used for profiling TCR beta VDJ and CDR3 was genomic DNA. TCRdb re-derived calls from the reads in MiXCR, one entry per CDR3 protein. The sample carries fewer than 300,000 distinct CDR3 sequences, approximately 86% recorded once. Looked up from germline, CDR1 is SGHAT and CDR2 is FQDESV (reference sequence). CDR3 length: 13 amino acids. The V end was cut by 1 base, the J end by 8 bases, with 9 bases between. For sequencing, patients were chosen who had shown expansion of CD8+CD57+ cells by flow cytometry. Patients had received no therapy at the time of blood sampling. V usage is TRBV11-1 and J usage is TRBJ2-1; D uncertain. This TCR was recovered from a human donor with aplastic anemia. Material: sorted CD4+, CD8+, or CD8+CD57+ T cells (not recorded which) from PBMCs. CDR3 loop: CASSLVETHEQFF. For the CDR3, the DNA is TGTGCCAGCAGCTTAGTCGAGACCCATGAGCAGTTCTTC.